These 19 T cell receptor beta chains originate from one sample sequenced in a study of CD8+ T cells in alopecia areata. In each case, RNA was isolated and then reverse transcribed into cDNA as the sequencing template. Some clones are missing from TCRdb's copy, which holds only in-frame ones; the method was immunoSEQ multiplex PCR. Among 170,000 or so clones listed, about three fifths were seen once. Sample treatment: oral pan-JAK inhibitor, 5-10 mg twice daily. Material: CD8+ T cells sorted from blood, obtained at week 24, from a patient treated with tofacitinib. The receptors originated from a human donor with alopecia areata.

V usage is TRBV27 and J usage is TRBJ2-3; TRBD2 matches at 10 bases. Germline V gene sequence: CDR1 MNHEY, CDR2 SMNVEV (reference sequence). This CDR3 spans 15 amino acids. Unmatched junction bases numbered 7, after V lost 8 bases and J lost 2 bases. The CDR3 sequence is CASGVGLADTDTQYF. The CDR3 region has the DNA TGTGCCAGCGGCGTCGGACTAGCGGACACAGATACGCAGTATTTT.

The sample holds a few counts of this clone. The V call is TRBV5-1, the J call TRBJ2-5; D is perhaps TRBD1 (6 bases). Germline V lookup: CDR1 SGHRS, CDR2 YFSETQ. V lost 7 bases, J lost 5 bases, and 12 bases lay in between. The CDR3 is made up of 12 amino acids. Written as DNA, the CDR3 is TGCGCCAGCTCAGGGGATGAGGAGACCCAGTACTTC. Its translation: CASSGDEETQYF.

The chain uses TRBV29-1 and TRBJ1-2; 8 nucleotides agree with TRBD1. Looked up from germline, CDR1 is SQVTM and CDR2 is ANQGSEA. CDR3 length: 13 amino acids. V dropped 6 bases and J dropped 6; count of bases not matched to a gene: 9. This CDR3 reads CSVPRPGGNGYTF. The CDR3 nucleotides read TGCAGCGTGCCGCGACCAGGGGGCAATGGCTACACCTTC.

The chain recombines TRBV18 with TRBJ1-2, with 8 nucleotides matching TRBD1. Trimming removed 5 bases from V and 0 bases from J; junction bases left unmatched: 11. The CDR3 is made up of 17 amino acids. Germline V CDR1 and CDR2: KGHSH, LQKENI. CDR3 bases: TGTGCCAGCTCATTCACACCAGGGGGCCCCCCTAACTATGGCTACACCTTC. Protein product: CASSFTPGGPPNYGYTF.

As DNA, the CDR3 is TGTGCCAGCAGTTTAAATTCGGGTGTCTATGGCTACACCTTC. Its protein is CASSLNSGVYGYTF. The chain joins TRBV27 to TRBJ1-2; D is undetermined. The V end lost 2 bases, the J end lost 4 bases, and 11 bases lay between the germline ends. CDR1 and CDR2 from the germline V gene are MNHEY and SMNVEV (reference sequence). CDR3 length: 14 amino acids.

V usage is TRBV27 and J usage is TRBJ2-3, with D perhaps matching TRBD2 (6 bases). This CDR3 is built from 12 residues. CDR1 and CDR2 (germline): MNHEY, SMNVEV (reference sequence). The V end was cut by 8 bases, the J end by 3 bases, with 9 bases between. The CDR3 here is CASSGRTDTQYF. As DNA, the CDR3 is TGTGCCAGCTCTGGGAGGACAGATACGCAGTATTTT.

The chain has TRBV15 and TRBJ2-5; D perhaps matches TRBD1 (5 bases). The CDR3 is 16 amino acids. With 3 bases removed from V and 4 bases from J, the gap between germline ends came to 18 bases. Germline CDR1 LNHNV, CDR2 YYDKDF (reference sequence). This CDR3 is CATSSWGRAVGETQYF. The CDR3 DNA reads TGTGCCACCAGCAGCTGGGGCAGGGCTGTCGGAGAGACCCAGTACTTC.

The chain combines TRBV27 with TRBJ2-5; weak D call: TRBD1 (5 bases). The germline CDR1 and CDR2 sequences are MNHEY and SMNVEV (reference sequence). The V gene lost 4 bases and the J gene lost 4 bases, with 13 bases spanning the gap. CDR3 length equals 14 residues. The CDR3, as DNA: TGTGCCAGCAGTTCTACAGGTGGCCTAGAGACCCAGTACTTC. It translates to CASSSTGGLETQYF.

This rearrangement joins TRBV29-1 to TRBJ2-3; 10 nucleotides line up with TRBD2. The CDR3 totals 15 residues. Germline V gene lookup returns CDR1 SQVTM and CDR2 ANQGSEA. J gave up 6 bases and V 4 bases, and 10 bases lay outside the gene matches. The CDR3 loop is CSVVPSGGGMDTQYF. The CDR3 nucleotides read TGCAGCGTTGTTCCCAGCGGGGGGGGGATGGATACGCAGTATTTT.

This clone was observed a handful of times. The chain carries TRBV7-9 and TRBJ1-2; 8 nucleotides agree with TRBD1. The trim removed 5 bases at V and 2 bases at J, leaving 7 bases unmatched. The CDR3 runs 15 residues. The germline CDR1 and CDR2 sequences are SEHNR and FQNEAQ (reference sequence). The CDR3 sequence: CASSPLDRANYGYTF. The CDR3 bases are TGTGCCAGCAGCCCTTTGGACAGGGCCAACTATGGCTACACCTTC.

V is TRBV6-5 and J is TRBJ1-2; D may be TRBD1 (5 bases). The CDR3 runs 12 residues. Trimming pared 10 bases from V and 3 bases from J, leaving 12 bases between. Per germline, CDR1 MNHEY and CDR2 SVGAGI. CDR3 in DNA: TGTGCCACCGCCGGGACCGACTATGGCTACACCTTC. Translated: CATAGTDYGYTF.

This clone was observed a single time. The genes are TRBV29-1 and TRBJ1-2; no reliable D call. Trimming stripped 7 bases from V and 5 bases from J, with 17 bases between. The CDR3 sequence is 13 residues long. The germline V gene has CDR1 SQVTM and CDR2 ANQGSEA. The CDR3 region is CSACGPRLYGYTF. The CDR3 bases are TGCAGCGCTTGCGGGCCTCGCCTTTATGGCTACACCTTC. Together with reference TRBV29-1 and TRBJ1-2, the CDR3 gives the full variable domain: SAVISQKPSRDICQRGTSLTIQCQVDSQVTMMFWYRQQPGQSLTLIATANQGSEATYESGFVIDKFPISRPNLTFSTLTVSNMSPEDSSIYLCSACGPRLYGYTFGSGTRLTVV.

This clone was picked up a small number of times. Other DNA sequences within the sample encode an identical CDR3. J is TRBJ2-2 and V is TRBV29-1; no definite D call. Trimming took off 6 bases at V and 1 base at J, with 6 bases between the two ends. In germline, CDR1 is SQVTM, CDR2 ANQGSEA. This CDR3 spans 12 amino acids. The CDR3 region is CSVYQNTGELFF. CDR3 DNA sequence: TGCAGCGTGTACCAGAACACCGGGGAGCTGTTTTTT.

This chain uses TRBV27 with TRBJ1-1; a weak D match, TRBD1 (5 bases). This CDR3 region has 14 residues. The V and J ends lost 7 bases and 4 bases respectively, with 16 bases between them. The germline V gene has CDR1 MNHEY and CDR2 SMNVEV (reference sequence). The DNA for the CDR3 is TGTGCCAGCACCGTGGGGCTTGGGGGCACTGAAGCTTTCTTT. Protein product: CASTVGLGGTEAFF.

The V and J genes are TRBV5-1 and TRBJ2-3, with D possibly being TRBD1 (6 bases). V shed 3 bases and J shed 4 bases, with 15 bases lying between them. CDR1 and CDR2 (germline): SGHRS, YFSETQ. The CDR3 consists of 15 residues. CDR3 coding DNA: TGCGCCAGCAGCTCGAAACAGGGCCGCGCAGATACGCAGTATTTT. It yields the protein CASSSKQGRADTQYF.

The table lists this clone with a few counts. The chain has TRBV7-2 and TRBJ1-4; unclear D gene. The germline gives CDR1 SGHTA, CDR2 FQGNSA. Trimming took 5 bases from V and 0 from J, leaving 10 bases between them. This CDR3 is 15 amino acids long. The CDR3 reads CASSRTLATNEKLFF. Here the CDR3 DNA reads TGTGCCAGCAGCCGGACGCTCGCAACTAATGAAAAACTGTTTTTT.

This CDR3 reads CASSEPGRNTGELFF. The CDR3 bases are TGTGCCAGCAGTGAACCCGGTCGAAACACCGGGGAGCTGTTTTTT. The chain carries TRBV25-1 and TRBJ2-2; no clear D gene. The CDR3 has 15 residues. Trimming removed 2 bases at V and 2 bases at J, with 9 bases between. Looked up from germline, CDR1 is MGHDK and CDR2 is SYGVNS.

The chain joins TRBV7-8 to TRBJ1-1; D uncertain. Trimming cost V 7 bases and J 3 bases, with 6 bases left between them. The CDR3 loop spans 11 amino acids. Germline V gene data show CDR1 as SGHVS and CDR2 as FQNEAQ. CDR3 coding DNA: TGTGCCAGCACCTCTCACACTGAAGCTTTCTTT. The encoded protein is CASTSHTEAFF. The full variable domain, with the rest looked up from reference TRBV7-8 and TRBJ1-1, is GAGVSQSPRYKVAKRGQDVALRCDPISGHVSLFWYQQALGQGPEFLTYFQNEAQLDKSGLPSDRFFAERPEGSVSTLKIQRTQQEDSAVYLCASTSHTEAFFGQGTRLTVV.

The V and J genes are TRBV5-6 and TRBJ1-6, with D maybe TRBD1 (5 bases). Trimming cost V 0 bases and J 1 base, with 5 bases left between them. This CDR3 has 15 amino acids. CDR1 is SGHDT, CDR2 YYEEEE, per germline. CDR3 in DNA: TGTGCCAGCAGCTTGGGGACATCCTATAATTCACCCCTCCACTTT. This sequence encodes CASSLGTSYNSPLHF.